This T cell receptor beta chain was sequenced during a study of metastatic and nonmetastatic thyroid tumors. Overall study context: Comparative analysis of repertoires was undertaken across blood and tumor or nodule tissue obtained from malignant and benign thyroid patients.

This clone occurred many times. What it binds is unknown. One end of the junction is discordant with germline, which a read error may explain. This CDR3 is also generated by other DNA sequences in the sample. The CDR3 totals 13 residues. Each patient went into thyroid surgery without having received any treatment. General study points: When malignant thyroid tumors were compared with benign nodules, TCR beta diversity was reportedly significantly higher in the malignant tumors. This held in both blood and tumor samples.

Original processing methods: The study took CDR3 differences across clinicopathological groups and made a distant-metastasis classifier for papillary thyroid cancer from them. MiXCR was used by TCRdb to re-call the PCR reads. The V and J calls and clone size come from TCRdb's table, not from the authors' own analysis. This sample has about 41,000 clones, with around 28% found just once. The TCR sequence derives from a male donor with papillary thyroid cancer or a benign thyroid nodule (not recorded which). Some clones in this sample may be carry-over from other donors' samples. The rearrangement links TRBV12-3 or TRBV12-4 to TRBJ2-1; 8 bases align to TRBD1. Specimen: blood. The CDR3 reads CASSPRSGQGLVF. CDR3 nucleotide sequence: TGTGCCAGCAGTCCTCGCAGCGGACAGGGATTGGTCTTC.